Below, one TCR beta chain is given with its context. What it binds is not known. The protocol was immunoSEQ multiplex PCR, while the TCRdb copy is restricted to in-frame clones and leaves out a portion. Here the sample spans some 150,000 clones, about nine tenths being singletons. This record belongs to a study of T cell responses to AZD1222 COVID-19 vaccine. Whole-study findings and limits: Spike-specific TCR breadth and depth grew following two AZD1222 doses.

This clonotype originated in an adult in good health. The sample consisted of peripheral blood, taken on day 0 of AZD1222 vaccination.

The CDR3 DNA reads as TGTGCCAGCTTAAATTCCGGGACCGCGAACACTGAAGCTTTCTTT. This codes for CASLNSGTANTEAFF. V and J are TRBV18 and TRBJ1-1; the D gene is possibly TRBD1 (5 bases). CDR1 is KGHSH, CDR2 LQKENI, per germline. V lost 7 bases to trimming and J lost 1 base, with 16 bases between them. There are 15 residues in the CDR3. The variable domain in full, completed from reference TRBV18 and TRBJ1-1, reads NAGVMQNPRHLVRRRGQEARLRCSPMKGHSHVYWYRQLPEEGLKFMVYLQKENIIDESGMPKERFSAEFPKEGPSILRIQQVVRGDSAAYFCASLNSGTANTEAFFGQGTRLTVV.